The next 27 T cell receptor beta chains were all read from a single sample in a study of blood T cells in healthy people across ages. A second PCR, run for about 7 to 11 cycles, used a sample-barcoded 5' primer plus a J-beta primer mix. TCRdb called the 5' RACE reads again in MiXCR, with one record for every CDR3 protein. The sample holds around 900,000 distinct CDR3 sequences, about 28% seen once. Sequencing was done on a sample of blood. Receptor source: an elderly woman in good health.

V is TRBV7-2 and J is TRBJ2-1; D possibly corresponds to TRBD2 (5 bases). V lost 2 bases and J 2 bases, leaving 10 bases between the germline ends. Germline-derived CDR1 and CDR2 are SGHTA and FQGNSA. CDR3 length equals 15 residues. CDR3: CASSLMSGTYNEQFF. CDR3 nucleotides: TGTGCCAGCAGCTTAATGAGCGGAACCTACAATGAGCAGTTCTTC.

Comments on this clonotype: This may be a read error: a much more frequent sequence differs by one nucleotide. This chain connects TRBV20-1 to TRBJ2-3; no reliable D call. V lost 6 bases to trimming and J lost 8 bases, with 24 bases between them. The CDR3 sequence is 15 residues long. Germline assignment: CDR1 DFQATT and CDR2 SNEGSKA (reference sequence). The CDR3 loop is CSALPGEDRLGTQYF. The CDR3 coding sequence is TGCAGTGCCCTTCCAGGAGAGGACCGGTTGGGTACGCAGTATTTT.

In the case of this clonotype: A much larger clone lies a single base off, so this may be a read error. The chain has TRBV20-1 and TRBJ2-5, with D possibly TRBD2 on 5 matching bases. The CDR3 loop spans 12 amino acids. CDR1 is DFQATT and CDR2 is SNEGSKA in the germline V gene (reference sequence). Trimming took off 3 bases at V and 7 bases at J, with 12 bases between the two ends. The CDR3 loop reads CSARSTGRTQYF. CDR3 coding DNA: TGCAGTGCTAGGTCGACTGGGAGGACCCAGTACTTC.

This clonotype was seen ten or more times. V usage is TRBV5-4 and J usage is TRBJ2-3; tentative D call: TRBD1 (6 bases). The germline CDR1 and CDR2 sequences are SGHNT and YYREEE (reference sequence). The V gene lost 0 bases and the J gene lost 4 bases, with 18 bases spanning the gap. The length of the CDR3 is 17 residues. This CDR3 reads CASSLDGLGQTPDTQYF. The CDR3 DNA sequence: TGTGCCAGCAGCTTGGATGGTCTCGGACAGACACCAGATACGCAGTATTTT.

This clonotype appeared a single time. A read error is possible here, since a much larger clone lies one base away. The rearrangement uses TRBV27 and TRBJ2-1; D possibly corresponds to TRBD2 (6 bases). The CDR3 covers 15 residues. Germline V CDR1 and CDR2: MNHEY, SMNVEV (reference sequence). Here the CDR3 reads CASSLASAPFNGQFF. CDR3 coding DNA: TGTGCCAGCAGTTTGGCTAGCGCTCCATTCAATGGGCAGTTCTTC.

This clonotype was counted many times. The chain employs TRBV7-2 and TRBJ2-5; D is possibly TRBD2 (5 bases). Germline V gives CDR1 SGHTA, CDR2 FQGNSA. V was cut by 5 bases and J by 5 bases, with 24 bases left in between. The CDR3 runs to 17 residues. The CDR3 spells CASSQRAQTLVTETQYF. CDR3 sequence (DNA): TGTGCCAGCAGCCAGAGGGCCCAAACTCTAGTAACGGAGACCCAGTACTTC.

The rearrangement uses TRBV29-1 and TRBJ2-3, with 9 nucleotides matching TRBD2. The CDR3 runs 15 residues. Per the germline V gene, CDR1 is SQVTM and CDR2 is ANQGSEA. The J segment lost 5 bases and the V segment lost 7 bases, leaving 13 bases of the junction unmatched. As DNA, the CDR3 is TGCAGCGCCCTCGGGCGGGGGGGCACCTTAGATACGCAGTATTTT. It encodes CSALGRGGTLDTQYF.

About this clonotype itself: The junction differs from germline at one of its ends, possibly a read error. The chain employs TRBV12-3 or TRBV12-4 and TRBJ2-5; TRBD1 aligns across 10 bases. The CDR3 totals 15 residues. The CDR3 sequence: CARSPGTGAGETQYF. In DNA, the CDR3 is TGTGCCCGCAGCCCCGGGACAGGGGCGGGGGAGACCCAGTACTTC.

This clonotype was seen many times. The chain is built from TRBV5-1 and TRBJ2-3; 9 nucleotides align to TRBD1. V lost 4 bases and J lost 4; bases outside the gene matches: 4. This CDR3 contains 14 residues. CDR1 SGHRS and CDR2 YFSETQ come from the germline V gene. CDR3 coding DNA: TGCGCCAGCAGCCGGGGACAGGGAGCAGATACGCAGTATTTT. It translates to CASSRGQGADTQYF.

The chain has TRBV11-2 and TRBJ1-5; TRBD1 agrees at 7 bases. V lost 5 bases, J lost 0 bases, and 4 bases stayed unmatched. The CDR3 consists of 15 residues. Per germline, CDR1 SGHAT and CDR2 FQNNGV. CDR3 coding DNA: TGTGCCAGCAGCCATAACAGGGGTAGCAATCAGCCCCAGCATTTT. It is translated as CASSHNRGSNQPQHF.

This clonotype occurred a few times. The genes are TRBV5-1 and TRBJ1-1; 7 bases line up with TRBD1. The length of the CDR3 is 15 residues. Germline V CDR1 and CDR2: SGHRS, YFSETQ. V shed 7 bases, J shed 10 bases, and the junction held 19 bases outside the gene matches. The CDR3 loop is CASSSGTVIPGGAFF. CDR3 bases: TGCGCCAGCTCCTCCGGGACAGTCATTCCTGGGGGAGCTTTCTTT. The full variable domain, in which reference TRBV5-1 and TRBJ1-1 provide the parts outside the CDR3, is KAGVTQTPRYLIKTRGQQVTLSCSPISGHRSVSWYQQTPGQGLQFLFEYFSETQRNKGNFPGRFSGRQFSNSRSEMNVSTLELGDSALYLCASSSGTVIPGGAFFGQGTRLTVV.

The gene calls are TRBV20-1 and TRBJ1-4; D call uncertain. Germline V gene sequence: CDR1 DFQATT, CDR2 SNEGSKA (reference sequence). The V gene lost 0 bases and the J gene lost 6 bases, with 11 bases spanning the gap. The CDR3 has 14 residues. This CDR3 reads CSARDYLSHEKLFF. For the CDR3, the DNA is TGCAGTGCTAGAGATTACCTCTCACATGAAAAACTGTTTTTT.

This clonotype came up a few times. The J gene is TRBJ1-5, the V gene TRBV11-2, with D perhaps TRBD1 (6 bases). Trimming pared 2 bases from V and 2 bases from J, leaving 10 bases between. Germline CDR1 and CDR2: SGHAT and FQNNGV. The CDR3 covers 15 residues. As DNA, the CDR3 is TGTGCCAGCAGCTTAAACAGGGATGGCAATCAGCCCCAGCATTTT. It encodes CASSLNRDGNQPQHF.

As to this clonotype: With a much larger clone just one base away, this may be a read error. The chain recombines TRBV18 with TRBJ2-7, with 9 bases fitting TRBD1. The germline gives CDR1 KGHSH, CDR2 LQKENI. The CDR3 is made up of 16 amino acids. With 4 bases clipped from V and 7 bases from J, the junction kept 14 bases outside the gene matches. The CDR3 loop reads CASSRTGTGLGNEQYF. The CDR3 DNA reads as TGTGCCAGCTCACGTACGGGGACAGGGTTAGGCAATGAGCAGTACTTC. The full variable domain, in which reference TRBV18 and TRBJ2-7 provide the parts outside the CDR3, is NAGVMQNPRHLVRRRGQEARLRCSPMKGHSHVYWYRQLPEEGLKFMVYLQKENIIDESGMPKERFSAEFPKEGPSILRIQQVVRGDSAAYFCASSRTGTGLGNEQYFGPGTRLTVT.

The CDR3 is CASTVEGGSPLHF. The CDR3 bases are TGTGCCAGCACCGTGGAGGGAGGCTCACCCCTCCACTTT. The gene calls are TRBV2 and TRBJ1-6; D not certain. Germline V gene data show CDR1 as SNHLY and CDR2 as FYNNEI. This CDR3 spans 13 amino acids. The V end lost 7 bases, the J end lost 10 bases, and 14 bases lay between the germline ends.

The rearrangement links TRBV7-2 to TRBJ2-7, with 9 bases matching TRBD1. CDR1 and CDR2 from the germline V gene are SGHTA and FQGNSA. V dropped 4 bases and J dropped 10; count of bases not matched to a gene: 8. The CDR3 is 13 amino acids. The CDR3 loop is CASSSGQGRDQYF. For the CDR3, the DNA is TGTGCCAGCAGCTCCGGACAGGGGCGCGACCAGTACTTC.

Note on this clonotype: The junction differs from germline at one of its ends, possibly a read error. The genes are TRBV7-2 and TRBJ2-7; D unclear. CDR1 and CDR2 (germline): SGHTA, FQGNSA. This CDR3 comprises 15 residues. CDR3 region: CASSPRTELSYEQYF. CDR3 nucleotide sequence: TGCGCCAGCAGCCCGAGAACAGAGCTCTCCTACGAGCAGTACTTC.

This clonotype was detected many times. V usage is TRBV18 and J usage is TRBJ2-5; possibly TRBD1 for D (6 bases). The V end lost 1 base, the J end lost 1 base, and 7 bases lay between the germline ends. The CDR3 consists of 14 residues. Germline CDR1 KGHSH, CDR2 LQKENI. The CDR3 nucleotides are TGTGCCAGCTCACCACGACAGGTCCAAGAGACCCAGTACTTC. Protein sequence: CASSPRQVQETQYF.

CDR3 bases: TGTGCCAGCAGCGCGTTAGCGGGGAGCGCCTACAATGAGCAGTTCTTC. Translating it yields CASSALAGSAYNEQFF. This sequence joins TRBV9 and TRBJ2-1, with TRBD2 matching over 8 bases. This CDR3 has 16 amino acids. The germline CDR1 and CDR2 sequences are SGDLS and YYNGEE. V lost 3 bases and J lost 2; bases outside the gene matches: 7.

This clonotype was detected a few times. This chain connects TRBV6-1 to TRBJ1-4, with D perhaps matching TRBD1 (5 bases). Germline CDR1 reads MNHNS; CDR2 reads SASEGT. Trimming took off 6 bases at V and 7 bases at J, with 18 bases between the two ends. The CDR3 length is 15 residues. The CDR3 DNA reads as TGTGCCAGCAGGGCTCTGGGGCCGAGGGGTGAAAAACTGTTTTTT. Its translation: CASRALGPRGEKLFF.

This clonotype was picked up many times. The chain combines TRBV6-6 with TRBJ2-3; D ambiguous. The CDR3 is 11 residues long. Germline-derived CDR1 and CDR2 are MNHNY and SVGAGI (reference sequence). The germline V and J ends were trimmed by 9 bases and 3 bases, with 7 bases remaining between them. CDR3 sequence: CASKKTDTQYF. DNA of the CDR3: TGTGCCAGTAAAAAAACAGATACGCAGTATTTT.

This clonotype was seen ten or more times. The chain uses TRBV24-1 and TRBJ2-1; tentatively, D is TRBD1 (5 bases). CDR3 size: 15 residues. Germline V lookup: CDR1 KGHDR, CDR2 SFDVKD. V was clipped by 1 base and J by 9 bases, with 15 bases between them. This CDR3 reads CATSDFQGAYSEQFF. The CDR3 bases are TGTGCCACCAGTGATTTCCAGGGTGCCTATAGTGAGCAGTTCTTC.

The chain has TRBV20-1 and TRBJ1-3; D is undetermined. This CDR3 has 14 amino acids. CDR1 is DFQATT and CDR2 is SNEGSKA in the germline V gene (reference sequence). Trimming removed 1 base at V and 4 bases at J, with 11 bases between. CDR3: CSARGEGKGNTIYF. The CDR3 nucleotides are TGCAGTGCTAGAGGAGAGGGCAAAGGAAACACCATATATTTT.

This clonotype has only a few counts. The V call is TRBV5-1, the J call TRBJ2-5; 9 bases line up with TRBD2. Germline CDR1 SGHRS, CDR2 YFSETQ. The CDR3 is 16 amino acids. Losses at the gene ends were 2 bases for V and 2 bases for J; bases not matched to a gene: 7. The CDR3 here is CASSLRGGARQETQYF. The CDR3 DNA reads as TGCGCCAGCAGCTTACGCGGGGGGGCGCGTCAAGAGACCCAGTACTTC. The full variable domain, with the rest looked up from reference TRBV5-1 and TRBJ2-5, is KAGVTQTPRYLIKTRGQQVTLSCSPISGHRSVSWYQQTPGQGLQFLFEYFSETQRNKGNFPGRFSGRQFSNSRSEMNVSTLELGDSALYLCASSLRGGARQETQYFGPGTRLLVL.

The chain is built from TRBV9 and TRBJ2-2, with 10 bases fitting TRBD1. The ends lost 3 bases at V and 4 bases at J; junction bases unmatched: 3. From germline, CDR1 is SGDLS and CDR2 YYNGEE. CDR3 length equals 15 residues. CDR3 region: CASSGQGAGTGELFF. The DNA of the CDR3 is TGTGCCAGCAGCGGACAGGGGGCGGGCACCGGGGAGCTGTTTTTT.

V is TRBV19 and J is TRBJ2-1; TRBD2 agrees at 11 bases. J gave up 8 bases and V 9 bases, and 15 bases lay outside the gene matches. The CDR3 sequence is 16 residues long. Germline loops: CDR1 LNHDA, CDR2 SQIVND (reference sequence). For the CDR3, the DNA is TGTGCCAGCGCCCCTGCCACTAGCGGGGGAGTTTATGAGCAGTTCTTC. It encodes CASAPATSGGVYEQFF.

This clonotype was observed a few times. The V call is TRBV11-3, the J call TRBJ1-2, with D unresolved. Trimming shortened V by 5 bases and J by 0 bases, and 7 bases separated the two germline ends. The CDR3 has 13 amino acids. Germline V gene sequence: CDR1 SGHNT, CDR2 YENEEA. CDR3 in amino acids: CASSRSSNYGYTF. The DNA for the CDR3 is TGTGCCAGCAGCCGGAGCTCTAACTATGGCTACACCTTC.